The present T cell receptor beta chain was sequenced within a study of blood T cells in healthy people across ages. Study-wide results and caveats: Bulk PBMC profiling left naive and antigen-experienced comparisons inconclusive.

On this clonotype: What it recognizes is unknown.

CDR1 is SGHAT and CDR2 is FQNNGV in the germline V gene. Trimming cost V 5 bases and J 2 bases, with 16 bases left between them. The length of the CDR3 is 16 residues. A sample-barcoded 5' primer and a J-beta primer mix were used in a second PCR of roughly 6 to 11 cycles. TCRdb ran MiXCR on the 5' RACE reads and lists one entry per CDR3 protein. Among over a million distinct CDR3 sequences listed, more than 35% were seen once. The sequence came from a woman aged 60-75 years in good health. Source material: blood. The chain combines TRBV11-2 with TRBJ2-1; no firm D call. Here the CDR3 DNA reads TGTGCCAGCAGCCCGGAAGGGCGTTTGGCCTACAATGAGCAGTTCTTC. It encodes CASSPEGRLAYNEQFF.